This TCR beta chain was documented in a study of CD8 T cells in Susac syndrome. Study-wide results and caveats: Regarding the TCR sequencing and HLA analysis, the study admitted that a relatively small number of individuals were involved.

The CDR3 extends over 15 amino acids. V lost 1 base and J 3 bases, leaving 13 bases between the germline ends. The V gene's germline CDR1 is SGHDN and CDR2 FVKESK. On this clonotype itself: Its cognate antigen is unknown.

RNA was extracted with the RNeasy kit, and a quantity of roughly 0.45 to 1 ug was reverse transcribed using random hexamers. A multiplex approach, immunoSEQ multiplex PCR, amplified TCR beta CDR3 across 54 Vbeta and 13 Jbeta. TCRdb passed the immunoSEQ multiplex PCR reads through MiXCR, listing each CDR3 protein once. The top ten clones hold 0.2% to 0.25% of a sample with about 300,000 distinct CDR3 sequences, 70% to 90% of them seen once. The J gene is TRBJ2-7, the V gene TRBV14, with D perhaps assigned TRBD1 or TRBD2 (5 bases each). The sequencing sample was made of CD8+ T cells from PBMCs. The clonotype was recovered from a human donor with multiple sclerosis. This CDR3 is CASSQGGAWGYEQYF. The CDR3 DNA sequence: TGTGCCAGCAGCCAAGGAGGGGCGTGGGGCTACGAGCAGTACTTC.